What follows describes a single T cell receptor beta chain. This sample was taken from a study of Ad26.COV2.S vaccination and SARS-CoV-2 variants. The CDR3 totals 15 residues. CDR1 is SGHRS, CDR2 YFSETQ, per germline. Trimming took off 0 bases at V and 4 bases at J, with 13 bases between the two ends. Treatment here: 15 to 20 received Ad26.COV2.S at low or high dose, single or two shots; five or six received placebo; per-sample allocation not given. The samples date from day 63 after the first vaccine or placebo injection. Assay used: immunoSEQ multiplex PCR; TCRdb lists only in-frame clones, some missing. The table has about 350,000 clones, around 83% seen once.

This sequence was found in a person between 18 and 65 years old who received the Ad26.COV2.S COVID-19 vaccine or a placebo. This specimen consisted of peripheral blood, obtained in a trial of Ad26.COV2.S vaccine versus placebo. The chain is built from TRBV5-1 and TRBJ1-1, with D maybe TRBD1 (5 bases). CDR3 in DNA: TGCGCCAGCAGCTTGGAAAACACCCAGGGCACTGAAGCTTTCTTT. Encoded protein: CASSLENTQGTEAFF.